These 13 T cell receptor beta chains came from one sample sequenced in a study of blood T cell repertoires in COVID-19. Sequencing was performed with immunoSEQ multiplex PCR; in TCRdb, only in-frame clones are kept and a portion is missing. The table lists fewer than 150,000 clones, around 82% of them singletons, with approximately 13% in the top ten. The sequenced sample was peripheral blood. These receptors came from a woman in her 30s who had recovered from COVID-19.

This chain uses TRBV30 with TRBJ2-3; D is unclear. V dropped 1 base and J dropped 6 bases, with 5 bases sitting between them. CDR1 is GTSNPN and CDR2 is SVGIG in the germline V gene (reference sequence). The CDR3 is 11 amino acids. CDR3 sequence (DNA): TGTGCCTGGAGTGCCAGGGATACGCAGTATTTT. The encoded protein is CAWSARDTQYF.

Concerning this clone: At one boundary the junction diverges from the germline segment, which might be a read error. The genes are TRBV7-7 and TRBJ2-3; TRBD2 matches at 9 bases. The germline V gene encodes CDR1 SSHAT and CDR2 FNYEAQ (reference sequence). The CDR3 extends over 15 amino acids. The CDR3 sequence: CASSSGLASTDTQYF. The CDR3 DNA is TGTGCTAGCAGCTCGGGACTAGCTAGCACAGATACGCAGTATTTT.

The V call is TRBV18, the J call TRBJ1-1; no clear D. Germline V gene data show CDR1 as KGHSH and CDR2 as LQKENI. Trimming removed 3 bases at V and 1 base at J, with 12 bases between. The CDR3 sequence is 15 residues long. The chain's CDR3 is CASSPEISRNTEAFF. The CDR3 nucleotides are TGTGCCAGCTCACCGGAGATTTCGCGGAACACTGAAGCTTTCTTT.

The chain has TRBV14 and TRBJ2-7, with D perhaps TRBD1 (6 bases). The CDR3 runs 16 residues. Germline V gene sequence: CDR1 SGHDN, CDR2 FVKESK. V lost 4 bases, J lost 3 bases, and 19 bases lay in between. The CDR3, as DNA: TGTGCCAGCAGCCCCCTTTGGCAGGGGTGGAACTACGAGCAGTACTTC. Its protein is CASSPLWQGWNYEQYF.

CDR3 sequence (DNA): TGTGCCAGTAGTCCGGGGACAGGGACCTACGAGCAGTACTTC. Its translation: CASSPGTGTYEQYF. The chain employs TRBV19 and TRBJ2-7; the match to TRBD1 covers 9 bases. The trim removed 5 bases at V and 2 bases at J, leaving 4 bases unmatched. Germline CDR1 LNHDA, CDR2 SQIVND (reference sequence). The CDR3 sequence is 14 residues long.

The rearrangement joins TRBV4-2 to TRBJ2-1; D unresolved. Trimming shortened V by 1 base and J by 8 bases, and 6 bases separated the two germline ends. This CDR3 has 12 amino acids. Germline V CDR1 and CDR2: LGHNA, YNFKEQ. CDR3 protein: CASSQGLDEQFF. The CDR3 DNA is TGTGCCAGCAGCCAAGGCTTAGATGAGCAGTTCTTC.

The V gene is TRBV18, the J gene TRBJ1-6; maybe TRBD1 (5 bases). This CDR3 is built from 14 residues. Trimming took 2 bases from V and 8 from J, leaving 10 bases between them. The germline V gene encodes CDR1 KGHSH and CDR2 LQKENI. DNA for the CDR3: TGTGCCAGCTCACCAGACACAGGCCATTCACCCCTCCACTTT. Residues: CASSPDTGHSPLHF.

The rearrangement joins TRBV19 to TRBJ2-2; 8 bases fit TRBD1. Germline V gene sequence: CDR1 LNHDA, CDR2 SQIVND (reference sequence). The CDR3 length is 15 residues. V was clipped by 6 bases and J by 6 bases; unmatched bases: 9. The CDR3 DNA reads as TGTGCCAGTAGCTTCAGGGGGCAGTCGGCCGGGGAGCTGTTTTTT. Translated, it gives CASSFRGQSAGELFF.

The chain combines TRBV11-2 with TRBJ2-1; D may be TRBD2 (6 bases). Germline V gene sequence: CDR1 SGHAT, CDR2 FQNNGV. The CDR3 contains 17 residues. V lost 6 bases and J 0 bases, leaving 18 bases between the germline ends. The CDR3 region is CASRPYGTGVSYNEQFF. The CDR3 DNA is TGTGCCAGCAGGCCCTATGGGACTGGAGTCTCCTACAATGAGCAGTTCTTC. Supplemented by reference TRBV11-2 and TRBJ2-1, the full variable domain reads EAGVAQSPRYKIIEKRQSVAFWCNPISGHATLYWYQQILGQGPKLLIQFQNNGVVDDSQLPKDRFSAERLKGVDSTLKIQPAKLEDSAVYLCASRPYGTGVSYNEQFFGPGTRLTVL.

The genes are TRBV2 and TRBJ2-2; 14 bases agree with TRBD2. Germline V CDR1 and CDR2: SNHLY, FYNNEI. V lost 7 bases to trimming and J lost 5 bases; unmatched junction nucleotides: 6. The CDR3 has 16 residues. CDR3 amino acids: CASIGTSGSRTGELFF. The CDR3 nucleotides read TGTGCCAGCATAGGGACTAGCGGGAGTCGAACCGGGGAGCTGTTTTTT.

This chain uses TRBV14 with TRBJ2-1; TRBD2 aligns across 7 bases. Losses at the gene ends were 3 bases for V and 8 bases for J; bases not matched to a gene: 7. The CDR3 contains 14 residues. The germline V gene has CDR1 SGHDN and CDR2 FVKESK. The CDR3 is CASSHRGRGHEQFF. In DNA, the CDR3 is TGTGCCAGCAGCCATCGTGGGAGGGGCCATGAGCAGTTCTTC.

The chain uses TRBV9 and TRBJ1-1; D is ambiguous. V gave up 1 base and J gave up 0 bases, with 4 bases separating them. The germline gives CDR1 SGDLS, CDR2 YYNGEE. This CDR3 has 13 amino acids. The CDR3 region has the DNA TGTGCCAGCAGCGTACAGGTGAACACTGAAGCTTTCTTT. It codes for CASSVQVNTEAFF.

This rearrangement joins TRBV3-1 (or the pseudogene TRBV3-2) to TRBJ2-2, with TRBD2 identical over 7 bases. The CDR3 sequence is 18 residues long. V lost 2 bases to trimming and J lost 2 bases; unmatched junction nucleotides: 11. The germline V gene has CDR1 LGHDT and CDR2 YNNKEL (reference sequence). The CDR3 DNA is TGTGCCAGCAGCCAACCCTATCAGCGGGGAGGCAACACCGGGGAGCTGTTTTTT. Its protein is CASSQPYQRGGNTGELFF.